The rows below give T cell receptor beta chains drawn from one sample of a study of T cell clones after liver transplantation. Libraries were prepared by immunoSEQ multiplex PCR; TCRdb keeps only in-frame clonotypes and omits some of them. The table shows more than 95,000 clones, with around 86% occurring only once. The specimen was CD4+ T cells from blood, collected before liver transplant. Every receptor here comes from a human donor who received a liver transplant. Both conserved end residues are part of each CDR3. The D gene is left open where the match is weak. Rows may omit the clone size; those that give it use once, few, many or a size class.

cdr3_nt: TGTGCCAGCAGCTTTAAACAGGGGGCCGACACCATATATTTT
cdr3_aa: CASSFKQGADTIYF
d_call: TRBD1
j_call: TRBJ1-3
clone_size: -
v_call: TRBV5-4

cdr3_nt: TGCGCCAGCAGCCAAGACGGAGCGGGACTTTCCTACGAGCAGTACTTC
cdr3_aa: CASSQDGAGLSYEQYF
d_call: TRBD2
j_call: TRBJ2-7
clone_size: few
v_call: TRBV4-1

cdr3_nt: TGTGCCAGCTCTGGACTAGCGGGCGCCGGGGAGCTGTTTTTT
cdr3_aa: CASSGLAGAGELFF
d_call: TRBD2
j_call: TRBJ2-2
clone_size: once
v_call: TRBV6-5

cdr3_nt: TGTGCCATCAGTGACGGGGTCGATACGCAGTATTTT
cdr3_aa: CAISDGVDTQYF
d_call: -
j_call: TRBJ2-3
clone_size: -
v_call: TRBV10-3

cdr3_nt: TGTGCCAGCAGCTACAGACAGACATCTAAGGGGTATGGCTACACCTTC
cdr3_aa: CASSYRQTSKGYGYTF
d_call: -
j_call: TRBJ1-2
clone_size: -
v_call: TRBV7-8

cdr3_nt: TGTGCCAGCAGCTTACTCCATGGGGCCGGGGAGCTGTTTTTT
cdr3_aa: CASSLLHGAGELFF
d_call: -
j_call: TRBJ2-2
clone_size: -
v_call: TRBV7-9

cdr3_nt: TGTGCCAGCGCCCTGGTGGCAACTAATGAAAAACTGTTTTTT
cdr3_aa: CASALVATNEKLFF
d_call: -
j_call: TRBJ1-4
clone_size: -
v_call: TRBV5-8

cdr3_nt: TGTGCCACCAGCAGAAAAGAGGGGGTTCACACTGAAGCTTTCTTT
cdr3_aa: CATSRKEGVHTEAFF
d_call: -
j_call: TRBJ1-1
clone_size: -
v_call: TRBV15

cdr3_nt: TGTGCCAGCAGTTACCAGACAGGCGAGCAGTACTTC
cdr3_aa: CASSYQTGEQYF
d_call: -
j_call: TRBJ2-7
clone_size: -
v_call: TRBV6-5

cdr3_nt: TGTGCCTCCGTGGTTAGCTCTGGAAACACCATATATTTT
cdr3_aa: CASVVSSGNTIYF
d_call: -
j_call: TRBJ1-3
clone_size: -
v_call: TRBV6-6

cdr3_nt: TGTGCCAGCTCAACTCAGGGGGCGGACCAGCCCCAGCATTTT
cdr3_aa: CASSTQGADQPQHF
d_call: TRBD1
j_call: TRBJ1-5
clone_size: many
v_call: TRBV18

cdr3_nt: TGTGCCAGCAGCTTGTCCAATAATTCACCCCTCCACTTT
cdr3_aa: CASSLSNNSPLHF
d_call: -
j_call: TRBJ1-6
clone_size: few
v_call: TRBV11-2

cdr3_nt: TGTGCCAGCACCCCCTGGGCAGGGGGTGACTATGGCTACACCTTC
cdr3_aa: CASTPWAGGDYGYTF
d_call: TRBD1
j_call: TRBJ1-2
clone_size: -
v_call: TRBV28

cdr3_nt: TGCGCCAGCAGCGGGTCCTATAATTCACCCCTCCACTTT
cdr3_aa: CASSGSYNSPLHF
d_call: -
j_call: TRBJ1-6
clone_size: many
v_call: TRBV4-3

cdr3_nt: TGTGCCAGCAGCCAAGTGGGTAGCGTGTACGAGCAGTACTTC
cdr3_aa: CASSQVGSVYEQYF
d_call: -
j_call: TRBJ2-7
clone_size: -
v_call: TRBV14

cdr3_nt: TGTGCCAGTAGCGGGACAGGGGGCAGCTATAATTCACCCCTCCACTTT
cdr3_aa: CASSGTGGSYNSPLHF
d_call: TRBD1
j_call: TRBJ1-6
clone_size: -
v_call: TRBV19

cdr3_nt: TGTGCCAGCAGTGGGGGGGTAACAGATACGCAGTATTTT
cdr3_aa: CASSGGVTDTQYF
d_call: -
j_call: TRBJ2-3
clone_size: few
v_call: TRBV2

cdr3_nt: TGCAGCGTTGATGACAGGGGCCATGAGCAGTTCTTC
cdr3_aa: CSVDDRGHEQFF
d_call: TRBD1
j_call: TRBJ2-1
clone_size: -
v_call: TRBV29-1

cdr3_nt: TGTGCCAGTAGTTCGGGGACGGCAACTAATGAAAAACTGTTTTTT
cdr3_aa: CASSSGTATNEKLFF
d_call: -
j_call: TRBJ1-4
clone_size: -
v_call: TRBV19

cdr3_nt: TGCGCCAGCAGCTTGGTGGTCAGCCCCTACGAGCAGTACTTC
cdr3_aa: CASSLVVSPYEQYF
d_call: -
j_call: TRBJ2-7
clone_size: -
v_call: TRBV5-1

cdr3_nt: TGTGCCAGCTCACAGGGAGGGTTTGCCAATGAAAAACTGTTTTTT
cdr3_aa: CASSQGGFANEKLFF
d_call: -
j_call: TRBJ1-4
clone_size: -
v_call: TRBV2

cdr3_nt: TGTGCCAGCAGCTTACACCAGGGACGAGGGGTGGAGACCCAGTACTTC
cdr3_aa: CASSLHQGRGVETQYF
d_call: -
j_call: TRBJ2-5
clone_size: few
v_call: TRBV7-2

cdr3_nt: TGTGCCAGCAGCCTTGCGGGCGGAGGAAACACCATATATTTT
cdr3_aa: CASSLAGGGNTIYF
d_call: -
j_call: TRBJ1-3
clone_size: -
v_call: TRBV14

cdr3_nt: TGTGCCAGCTCTTCAGGAATAGATGAGCAGTTCTTC
cdr3_aa: CASSSGIDEQFF
d_call: -
j_call: TRBJ2-1
clone_size: -
v_call: TRBV18

cdr3_nt: TGTGCCAGCAGTGAAGTAGGACTAGCGGGAAGGAATGAGCAGTTCTTC
cdr3_aa: CASSEVGLAGRNEQFF
d_call: TRBD2
j_call: TRBJ2-1
clone_size: -
v_call: TRBV2

cdr3_nt: TGCGCCAGCAGCACCGGGACTAGCGCTACCTACGAGCAGTACTTC
cdr3_aa: CASSTGTSATYEQYF
d_call: TRBD2
j_call: TRBJ2-7
clone_size: -
v_call: TRBV5-1

cdr3_nt: TGTGCCAGCAGCTTACTAGGGGCGAACACAGATACGCAGTATTTT
cdr3_aa: CASSLLGANTDTQYF
d_call: -
j_call: TRBJ2-3
clone_size: -
v_call: TRBV7-3

cdr3_nt: TGTGCCAGCGGACTAGCGGGGCGAACAGATACGCAGTATTTT
cdr3_aa: CASGLAGRTDTQYF
d_call: TRBD2
j_call: TRBJ2-3
clone_size: -
v_call: TRBV25-1

cdr3_nt: TGTGCCAGCACCCGCGGGGTAGGGACAGGAAATGAAAAACTGTTTTTT
cdr3_aa: CASTRGVGTGNEKLFF
d_call: TRBD1
j_call: TRBJ1-4
clone_size: -
v_call: TRBV25-1

cdr3_nt: TGTGCCAGTAGTACCGGACAGAGCAATCAGCCCCAGCATTTT
cdr3_aa: CASSTGQSNQPQHF
d_call: -
j_call: TRBJ1-5
clone_size: -
v_call: TRBV19

cdr3_nt: TGTGCCAGCAGCCTGAGGTACCAAGAGACCCAGTACTTC
cdr3_aa: CASSLRYQETQYF
d_call: -
j_call: TRBJ2-5
clone_size: -
v_call: TRBV28

cdr3_nt: TGTGCCAGCAGCCAGGTAGCGCCGAGCTCCTACAATGAGCAGTTCTTC
cdr3_aa: CASSQVAPSSYNEQFF
d_call: -
j_call: TRBJ2-1
clone_size: -
v_call: TRBV7-3

cdr3_nt: TGCGCCAGCAGCCCGGGACAGGGCAATCAGCCCCAGCATTTT
cdr3_aa: CASSPGQGNQPQHF
d_call: TRBD1
j_call: TRBJ1-5
clone_size: -
v_call: TRBV5-1

cdr3_nt: TGTGCCAGCAGTGAAACTAGCGTGAACTACGAGCAGTACTTC
cdr3_aa: CASSETSVNYEQYF
d_call: TRBD2
j_call: TRBJ2-7
clone_size: -
v_call: TRBV2

cdr3_nt: TGTGCCAGCAGCGTAGCTCCGGATAACTATGGCTACACCTTC
cdr3_aa: CASSVAPDNYGYTF
d_call: -
j_call: TRBJ1-2
clone_size: -
v_call: TRBV9

cdr3_nt: TGCAGCGCGAGGGACGGCGGCAATCAGCCCCAGCATTTT
cdr3_aa: CSARDGGNQPQHF
d_call: -
j_call: TRBJ1-5
clone_size: -
v_call: TRBV29-1

cdr3_nt: TGTGCCAGCAGTTTCAGGGGGTTCCGCTCCTACGAGCAGTACTTC
cdr3_aa: CASSFRGFRSYEQYF
d_call: TRBD1
j_call: TRBJ2-7
clone_size: -
v_call: TRBV28

cdr3_nt: TGTGCCAGCAGCCTAGTGCGGGACACTGAAGCTTTCTTT
cdr3_aa: CASSLVRDTEAFF
d_call: -
j_call: TRBJ1-1
clone_size: -
v_call: TRBV11-2

cdr3_nt: TGTGCCAGCAGCTTCTCGACAGGGTACGAGGAAAAACTGTTTTTT
cdr3_aa: CASSFSTGYEEKLFF
d_call: TRBD1
j_call: TRBJ1-4
clone_size: -
v_call: TRBV6-5

cdr3_nt: TGCGCCAGCAGCCTAAAAACTAGCGGGGGAGCAAACACCGGGGAGCTGTTTTTT
cdr3_aa: CASSLKTSGGANTGELFF
d_call: TRBD2
j_call: TRBJ2-2
clone_size: -
v_call: TRBV4-1

cdr3_nt: TGTGCCAGCAGTTCTACTAAAAGGGTCCCCTACGAGCAGTACTTC
cdr3_aa: CASSSTKRVPYEQYF
d_call: -
j_call: TRBJ2-7
clone_size: -
v_call: TRBV27

cdr3_nt: TGTGCCAGCAGCATCGGACATTCCTACAATGAGCAGTTCTTC
cdr3_aa: CASSIGHSYNEQFF
d_call: -
j_call: TRBJ2-1
clone_size: -
v_call: TRBV27

cdr3_nt: TGTGCCAGCAGCTTTATAAGAGAAGGGGAGCAGTACTTC
cdr3_aa: CASSFIREGEQYF
d_call: -
j_call: TRBJ2-7
clone_size: -
v_call: TRBV7-9

cdr3_nt: TGTGCCAGCAGTTACTACAATGAGCAGTTCTTC
cdr3_aa: CASSYYNEQFF
d_call: -
j_call: TRBJ2-1
clone_size: few
v_call: TRBV28